This T cell receptor beta chain was retrieved from a study of cytomegalovirus exposure and HLA in healthy donors (TCRdb year 2017). Background for the entire study: In an earlier analysis of 587 of the donors, about 260 Gb of sequence data and just under 120 million unique TCR beta sequences from 180 million or so T cells were reported. About 300 gigabases of sequencing data and 70 million to 100 million unique TCR sequences were included in an early release covering about 600 HLA-typed donors. Of the roughly 400 genotyped donors, 65% to 90% fell in the genetic ancestry cluster associated with self-reported Caucasian donors. The aim of the study was to test whether cataloging public T cell receptors could identify signatures of past pathogen exposure. The T cell repertoires of around 670 subjects were profiled by immunosequencing and related to cytomegalovirus serostatus. In addition to the first cohort of 650 to 750 subjects, a separate validation cohort of under 150 different subjects was used. The study combined high-throughput TCR immunosequencing, statistical association of individual TCRs with disease status, and machine learning to predict cytomegalovirus infection status. In a later analysis, previously published TCR beta repertoires from 550 to 700 donors were re-analyzed and high-resolution HLA genotyping was added so that TCR occurrence patterns could be studied. The later analysis used no new phenotypic data to find candidate immune exposures, relying instead on TCR beta sequences and their occurrence across donors. An earlier analysis of 450 to 750 of the donors used high-throughput TCR beta sequencing to judge whether each TCR beta V gene segment behaved as functional or pseudogenic. Donor age, sex, ethnicity and CMV serostatus were collected together with the repertoire data. A later genetic analysis took genome-wide SNP genotypes for about 65% of the 666 donors and used that subset as a discovery cohort. All discovery cohort repertoires had been generated on a single sequencing platform. HLA typing covered class I and class II loci at four-digit resolution. Typing coverage varied by locus: about 620-630 donors for A, B, C, DRB1 and DQB1; more than 500 for DQA1; about 590 for DPA1; 450 to 480 for DPB1. Roughly 5 DR-DQ haplotypes were handled as single units for association and clustering because linkage in the cohort was strong. Among around 400 genotyped donors of the cohort, an average of around 250,000 unique TCR beta nucleotide sequences was sequenced per donor, of which about 18% were non-productive. Study-wide conclusions, independent of this receptor: A later genetic analysis associated a missense DCLRE1C variant with V-gene and J-gene trimming of TCR beta chains, and an independent cohort replicated the association. When HLA alleles, especially DR and DQ, strongly co-occurred, attributing TCR associations to individual alleles was difficult. Linkage disequilibrium might explain the correlated functional status among segregating V segments, but an unknown experimental factor could not be excluded. A group of highly shared sequence variants was considered likely to be a technical artifact of the sequencing pipeline. Compared with the 666-donor mean, donors in an Asian-associated ancestry cluster had fewer N-insertions in productive TCRs, according to a later genetic analysis. Most CMV-associated TCR beta chains appeared to be HLA-restricted in a later analysis, and the HLA associations seemed to be driven largely by CMV exposure. The authors suggested that the approach could potentially be generalized to other disease states and immunological phenotypes. A later analysis reported that several top co-occurrence clusters appeared linked to parvovirus B19, influenza, CMV and Epstein-Barr virus. In vitro tests confirmed that a few of the cytomegalovirus-associated TCR beta chains recognize cytomegalovirus antigens. The only immune exposure information available for the cohort was CMV serostatus. In this cohort, only TCR beta chains were sequenced, and detectable features were limited by the absence of alpha or paired-chain data. Some IMGT-functional V segments, including TRBV6-2 and TRBV6-3, could not be told apart with the 87-base-pair reads, so those segments were excluded. Sequencing depth was assumed to be roughly uniform across donors in the presence/absence analyses, though that assumption may not hold. While some public TCRs were present in many individuals, most TCR sequences turned up only very rarely across donors. Because HLA typing was missing for some donors at each locus, association tests included only the typed subset. Specific HLA alleles were associated with 16,951 TCR beta sequences at a false discovery rate of 0.05 in a later analysis. Cytomegalovirus status was reported to be diagnosed by the classifier with high specificity and sensitivity in both the original and validation cohorts. An earlier analysis of some 560 of the donors showed that most TCR beta V segments appeared in productive rearrangements either about 87% or about 30% of the time, which broadly matched IMGT annotations. Because counts were too low, seventeen rarely observed V segments, including chromosome 9 orphons, were excluded from the earlier analysis of 587 of the donors. A later analysis found that HLA-associated TCR beta chains were more clonally expanded and had lower generation probabilities than equally common non-associated chains. A total of 164 TCR beta chains were listed by the study as associated with cytomegalovirus. According to a later analysis, TCR association rates differed among HLA loci, with DRB1 alleles showing the most associated TCRs and HLA-C alleles showing the fewest. A further reported finding was that TCR beta sequences accurately predicted the HLA-A and HLA-B alleles for most subjects in the first cohort.

The cohort comprised hundreds of healthy bone marrow donors. At the time of sampling, all cohort members were nominally healthy, though unrecorded immune exposures were likely present. The donor tested CMV seropositive, placing the donor among the 290 or so seropositive members of the cohort. Every donor gave a peripheral blood sample, and the peripheral blood mononuclear cells from that sample were used for TCR beta sequencing. Genomic DNA extraction from the blood cell samples was performed with the Qiagen DNeasy Blood Extraction Kit. The library came from the immunoSEQ multiplex PCR assay. For the multiplex PCR, a mixture combining 60 forward primers for TCR Vbeta segments and 13 reverse primers for TCR Jbeta segments was used. The CDR3 region of rearranged TCR beta genes was amplified from genomic DNA with a multiplex PCR assay. The amplified TCR beta libraries were sequenced on the Illumina HiSeq System as 87-base-pair reads. The source study handled its data this way. A later analysis tallied tens of millions of unique TCR beta chains across the 650 to 750 repertoires, and about 10 million of those chains were shared by two or more donors. A nearest-neighbor algorithm error-corrected the raw reads and collapsed the reads into unique sequences, merging closely related sequences to remove PCR and sequencing errors. CDR3 sequences were aligned to IMGT reference sequences to assign V, D and J gene segments. For a sequence to be retained, a match of at least six nucleotides was required to both a V gene segment and a J gene segment. A rearrangement was called productive if the CDR3 had no stop codons and remained in frame with V and J, and every other rearrangement was called non-productive. Following IMGT convention, CDR3 was defined as the stretch from the second conserved V-encoded cysteine up to the conserved J-encoded phenylalanine. Sequences without an unambiguous match to a single V gene segment were excluded from the earlier analysis of approximately 560 of the donors. In an earlier analysis of more than 500 of the donors, a V segment was called functional when productive rearrangements were above 56.7%, and segregating when the standard deviation between donors exceeded 5%. A statistical classification framework was developed to diagnose cytomegalovirus status using the catalog of TCR beta chain sequences. In a later analysis, TCR nucleotide sequences were compared against IMGT/GENE-DB human TR gene sequences so that V and J genes could be assigned. In a later analysis, CDR3 sequences and most-parsimonious VDJ recombination scenarios were assigned using the TCRdist pipeline. A later analysis defined each TCR beta chain by its CDR3 amino acid sequence plus V-gene family, and excluded reads lacking a unique V-gene family. A later analysis removed roughly 590 highly shared, low-generation-probability nucleotide sequences to deal with suspected cross-contamination and a sequencing artifact. A later analysis calculated a clonal expansion index for each public chain from normalized within-repertoire ranks of inferred template counts. In a later analysis, generation probabilities were computed using a VDJ recombination model fitted to out-of-frame rearrangements, and the results were checked against IGoR. In a later analysis, TCR-TCR, TCR-HLA and TCR-CMV co-occurrence was scored with hypergeometric tests, and a repertoire-size bias correction was applied to TCR pairs. In a later analysis, false discovery rates were estimated by permuting HLA or CMV assignments 20 times. In a later analysis, co-occurring TCRs were grouped with DBSCAN, and TCRdist sequence similarity was added when clustering was performed within HLA-allele-positive subsets. Repertoires with fewer than 30,000 or more than 120,000 public chains were left out of co-occurrence clustering, as were five repertoires with anomalous nucleotide sharing. TCRdb obtained this table from immuneACCESS and retained in-frame rearrangements with V and J assigned. These tables miss some clones; where compared with another copy, unresolved V genes account for less than half of the shortfall, and the remainder is unexplained. The V and J calls and the clone size are those of that table, but D and trimming were determined from the DNA. This sample lists 110,000 or so clones; roughly 72% were detected once. The leading ten clones occupy roughly 12% of the sample.

For this clone: No antigen is known for it. The record has no base qualities; no much larger clone is one base away.

Trimming at the junction amounts to 0 bases on V and 5 bases on J, and the germline ends lie 8 bases apart. Per the germline V gene (reference sequence), SGHNT is the CDR1 and YYREEE is the CDR2. From the cysteine up to the phenylalanine, the CDR3 has a length of 14 residues. Only the CDR3 DNA stays, 42 bases, in frame from base 1. The source material was PBMCs. The sequence derives from a woman between 50 and 59 years old in good health and CMV-seropositive. The chain is assembled from TRBV5-4 and TRBJ1-4; no D gene is confidently identified. CDR3 protein: CASSLASRNEKLFF. Read as DNA, the sequence is TGTGCCAGCAGCTTGGCGTCCAGGAATGAAAAACTGTTTTTT.